This TCR beta chain was identified during a study of Graves' ophthalmopathy and Graves' hyperthyroidism. Regarding the study as a whole: This model predicted ophthalmopathy progression (sensitivity roughly 71%, specificity about 72%).

The CDR3 is made up of 13 amino acids. The V end lost 6 bases, the J end lost 8 bases, and 16 bases lay between the germline ends. This clonotype was counted many times. Its target is unknown. RNA transcripts were the source from which TCR beta CDR3 regions were amplified. First-round RT-PCR used HTBI primers; second-round multiplex PCR followed. A single record per CDR3 protein comes from TCRdb applying MiXCR to the multiplex PCR reads. The data contain over 500,000 distinct CDR3 sequences, 20% to 25% of them singletons. The chain has TRBV12-3 or TRBV12-4 and TRBJ1-2; perhaps TRBD1 as D (5 bases). This TCR was recovered from a woman aged 18-29 years with stable Graves' hyperthyroidism. Some clones in this sample may be carry-over from other donors' samples. The specimen was peripheral blood. The chain's CDR3 is CASSQGPGEGYTF. The CDR3 DNA reads as TGTGCCAGCAGCCAGGGCCCCGGAGAGGGCTACACCTTC.